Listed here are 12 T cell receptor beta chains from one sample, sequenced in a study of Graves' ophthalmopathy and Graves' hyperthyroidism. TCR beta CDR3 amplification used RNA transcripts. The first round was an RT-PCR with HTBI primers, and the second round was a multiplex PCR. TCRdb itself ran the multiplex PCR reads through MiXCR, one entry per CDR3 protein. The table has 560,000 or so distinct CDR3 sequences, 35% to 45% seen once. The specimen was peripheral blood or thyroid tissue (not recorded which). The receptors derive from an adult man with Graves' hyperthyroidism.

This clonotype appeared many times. The CDR3 protein is CASSEVGRGSNQPQHF. In nucleotides, the CDR3 is TGTGCCAGCAGTGAGGTTGGCAGGGGGTCCAATCAGCCCCAGCATTTT. This chain connects TRBV2 to TRBJ1-5; 7 bases align to TRBD1. V shed 3 bases and J 3 bases; nucleotides not matched to a gene: 8. Per germline, CDR1 SNHLY and CDR2 FYNNEI. CDR3 length: 16 amino acids.

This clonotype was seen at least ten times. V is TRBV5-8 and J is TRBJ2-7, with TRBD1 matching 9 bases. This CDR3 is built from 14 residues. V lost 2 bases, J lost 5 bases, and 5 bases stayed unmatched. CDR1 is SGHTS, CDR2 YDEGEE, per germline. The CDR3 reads CASSLGQGFDEQYF. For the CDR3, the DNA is TGTGCCAGCAGCTTAGGACAGGGGTTCGACGAGCAGTACTTC.

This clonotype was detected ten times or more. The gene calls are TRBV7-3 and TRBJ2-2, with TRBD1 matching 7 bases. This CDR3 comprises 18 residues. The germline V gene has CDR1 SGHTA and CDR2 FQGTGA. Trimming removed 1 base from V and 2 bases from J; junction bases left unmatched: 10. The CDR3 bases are TGTGCCAGCAGCTTAAGCTTGTCAGGGGGACCTAACACCGGGGAGCTGTTTTTT. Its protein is CASSLSLSGGPNTGELFF.

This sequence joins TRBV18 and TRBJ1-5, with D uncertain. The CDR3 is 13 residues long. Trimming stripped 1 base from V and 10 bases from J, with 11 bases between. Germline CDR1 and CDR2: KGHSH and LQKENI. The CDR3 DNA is TGTGCCAGCTCACCACGGGCAGACTATCCCCAGCATTTT. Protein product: CASSPRADYPQHF.

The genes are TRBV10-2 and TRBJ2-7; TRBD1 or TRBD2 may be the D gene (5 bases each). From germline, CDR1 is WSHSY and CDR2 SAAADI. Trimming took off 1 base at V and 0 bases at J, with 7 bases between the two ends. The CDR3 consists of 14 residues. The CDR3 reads CASSEWGSSYEQYF. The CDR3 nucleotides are TGCGCCAGCAGTGAGTGGGGGTCCTCCTACGAGCAGTACTTC.

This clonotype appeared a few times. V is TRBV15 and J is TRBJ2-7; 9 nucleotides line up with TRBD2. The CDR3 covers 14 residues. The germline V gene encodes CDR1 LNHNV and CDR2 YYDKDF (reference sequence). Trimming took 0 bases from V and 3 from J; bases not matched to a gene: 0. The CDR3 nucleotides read TGTGCCACCAGCAGAGAGACTAGCGGCTACGAGCAGTACTTC. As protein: CATSRETSGYEQYF.

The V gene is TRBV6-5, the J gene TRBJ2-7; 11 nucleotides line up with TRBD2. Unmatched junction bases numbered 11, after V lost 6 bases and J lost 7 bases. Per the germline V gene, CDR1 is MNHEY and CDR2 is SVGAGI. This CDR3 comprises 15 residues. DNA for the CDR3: TGTGCCAGCAGAACTAGCGGGGGTACCTACAATGAGCAGTACTTC. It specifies CASRTSGGTYNEQYF.

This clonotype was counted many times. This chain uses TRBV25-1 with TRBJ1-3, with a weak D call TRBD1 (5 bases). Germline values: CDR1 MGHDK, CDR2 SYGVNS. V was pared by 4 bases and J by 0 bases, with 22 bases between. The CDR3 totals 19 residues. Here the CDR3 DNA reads TGTGCCAGCAGTGCTCCCCGTGGGGGGTCCTCGGGCTCTGGAAACACCATATATTTT. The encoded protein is CASSAPRGGSSGSGNTIYF.

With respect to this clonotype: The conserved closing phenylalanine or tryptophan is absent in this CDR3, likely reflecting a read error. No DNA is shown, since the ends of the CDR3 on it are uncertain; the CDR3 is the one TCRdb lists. The CDR3 region is CSVESGQD. V usage is TRBV29-1 and J usage is TRBJ1-2. The CDR3 comprises 8 residues, both ends counted. Germline V gene data show CDR1 as SQVTM and CDR2 as ANQGSEA.

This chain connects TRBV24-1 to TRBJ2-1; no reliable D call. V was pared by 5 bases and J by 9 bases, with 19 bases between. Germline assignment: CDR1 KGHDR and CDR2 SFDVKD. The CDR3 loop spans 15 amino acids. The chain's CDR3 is CATSVGPPSLGEQFF. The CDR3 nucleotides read TGTGCCACCAGTGTAGGTCCTCCCTCGCTAGGTGAGCAGTTCTTC.

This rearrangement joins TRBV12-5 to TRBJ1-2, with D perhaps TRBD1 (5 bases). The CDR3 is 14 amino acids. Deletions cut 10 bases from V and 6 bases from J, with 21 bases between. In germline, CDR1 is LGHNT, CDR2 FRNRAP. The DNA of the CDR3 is TGTGCTAACGCACGGGACTCACCCAGGGATGGCTACACCTTC. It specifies CANARDSPRDGYTF.

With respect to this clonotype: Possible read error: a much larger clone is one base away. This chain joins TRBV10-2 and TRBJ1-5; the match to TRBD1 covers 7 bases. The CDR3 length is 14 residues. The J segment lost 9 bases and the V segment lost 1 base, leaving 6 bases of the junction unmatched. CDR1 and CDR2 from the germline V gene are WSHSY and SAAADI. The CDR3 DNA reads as TGCGCCAGCAGTGAGTTAAGCAGGGGGGGGCCCCAGCATTTT. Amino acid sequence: CASSELSRGGPQHF.